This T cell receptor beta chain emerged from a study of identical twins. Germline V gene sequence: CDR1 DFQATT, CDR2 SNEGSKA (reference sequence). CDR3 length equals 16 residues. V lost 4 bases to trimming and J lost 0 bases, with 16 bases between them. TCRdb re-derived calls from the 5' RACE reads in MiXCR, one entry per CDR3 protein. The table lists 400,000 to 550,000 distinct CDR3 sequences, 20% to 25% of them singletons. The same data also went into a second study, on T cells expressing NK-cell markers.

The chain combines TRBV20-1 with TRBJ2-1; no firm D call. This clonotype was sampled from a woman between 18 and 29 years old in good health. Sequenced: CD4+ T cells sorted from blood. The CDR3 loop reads CSANPYLDSSYNEQFF. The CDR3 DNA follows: TGCAGTGCTAACCCTTATTTGGATAGCTCCTACAATGAGCAGTTCTTC.